The 10 T cell receptor beta chains reported below all come from one sample, sequenced in a study of CD8 T cells in Susac syndrome. Reverse transcription used roughly 0.5 to 1 ug RNA and random hexamers. TCRdb processed the immunoSEQ multiplex PCR reads anew with MiXCR; each CDR3 protein has one entry. Of 150,000 to 200,000 distinct CDR3 sequences in the sample, 93% were seen once. The sample consisted of CD4+ T cells from PBMCs. Source of these receptors: a human donor with multiple sclerosis.

The J gene is TRBJ2-7, the V gene TRBV6-5; D is perhaps TRBD2 (6 bases). Trimming took off 8 bases at V and 2 bases at J, with 10 bases between the two ends. This CDR3 has 12 residues. CDR1 and CDR2 from the germline V gene are MNHEY and SVGAGI. The CDR3 here is CASPGGPYEQYF. The CDR3 DNA reads TGTGCCAGCCCCGGGGGTCCCTACGAGCAGTACTTC.

V is TRBV4-3 and J is TRBJ2-7, with 7 nucleotides matching TRBD2. CDR3 length: 15 residues. Germline-derived CDR1 and CDR2 are LGHNA and YSLEER. Trimming at V came to 3 bases and at J to 1 base, leaving 6 bases not matched to a gene. The DNA for the CDR3 is TGCGCCAGCAGCCAGGTAGCGGGTCCTTCCTACGAGCAGTACTTC. It specifies CASSQVAGPSYEQYF.

CDR3 sequence reads: CAISGLAGTQETQYF. The CDR3 bases are TGTGCCATCAGTGGGCTAGCGGGGACCCAAGAGACCCAGTACTTC. This chain uses TRBV10-3 with TRBJ2-5, with 9 bases lining up with TRBD2. Looked up from germline, CDR1 is ENHRY and CDR2 is SYGVKD. This CDR3 region has 15 residues. The V and J ends lost 4 bases and 1 base, in that order; junction bases with no gene match: 4.

The chain couples TRBV7-2 to TRBJ1-3, with a possible D match to TRBD1 (6 bases). The CDR3 extends over 14 amino acids. V was cut by 3 bases and J by 5 bases, with 11 bases left in between. Germline CDR1 and CDR2: SGHTA and FQGNSA. The CDR3 loop is CASSLPGARNTIYF. In DNA form, the CDR3 reads TGTGCCAGCAGCTTGCCAGGGGCCAGAAACACCATATATTTT.

The rearrangement joins TRBV6-5 to TRBJ2-5; D is possibly TRBD2 (5 bases). The CDR3 has 15 amino acids. Between the trimmed V and J ends, which lost 6 bases and 5 bases, there was a span of 19 bases. Germline V gene data show CDR1 as MNHEY and CDR2 as SVGAGI. CDR3 sequence (DNA): TGTGCCAGCAGCCCAGTTGCGGGTAGTGTTGAGACCCAGTACTTC. Translation: CASSPVAGSVETQYF.

The V gene is TRBV5-1, the J gene TRBJ2-7; TRBD1 might be the D (6 bases). CDR3 size: 13 residues. The germline CDR1 and CDR2 sequences are SGHRS and YFSETQ. With 2 bases removed from V and 3 bases from J, the gap between germline ends came to 9 bases. The chain's CDR3 is CASSFDRSYEQYF. CDR3 bases: TGCGCCAGCAGCTTTGACAGGAGCTACGAGCAGTACTTC.

This sequence joins TRBV7-9 and TRBJ2-3, with D hard to call. V was clipped by 8 bases and J by 0 bases, with 9 bases between them. The germline gives CDR1 SEHNR, CDR2 FQNEAQ (reference sequence). The CDR3 totals 13 residues. The CDR3 DNA sequence: TGTGCCAGCGGCGAACCGAGCACAGATACGCAGTATTTT. It translates to CASGEPSTDTQYF.

The chain joins TRBV6-2 or TRBV6-3 to TRBJ1-1; D call uncertain. The CDR3 contains 12 residues. The germline V and J ends were trimmed by 6 bases and 5 bases, with 10 bases remaining between them. The germline V gene has CDR1 MNHEY and CDR2 SVGEGT. CDR3 sequence: CASSDGWTEAFF. The CDR3, as DNA: TGTGCCAGCAGCGACGGATGGACTGAAGCTTTCTTT.

The chain couples TRBV28 to TRBJ2-2; D remains ambiguous. The CDR3 consists of 12 residues. Germline assignment: CDR1 MDHEN and CDR2 SYDVKM. Trimming took 5 bases from V and 7 from J, leaving 8 bases between them. CDR3 DNA sequence: TGTGCCAGCAGTCGAGAGATCGGGGAGCTGTTTTTT. This sequence encodes CASSREIGELFF.

V usage is TRBV6-6 and J usage is TRBJ2-5; the match to TRBD2 covers 8 bases. After removal of 1 base from V and 5 bases from J, the junction contained 6 bases not matched to a gene. The length of the CDR3 is 15 residues. The germline CDR1 and CDR2 sequences are MNHNY and SVGAGI (reference sequence). CDR3 nucleotides: TGTGCCAGCAGTTACTTTGGACTAGCCGGGGAGACCCAGTACTTC. Its protein product is CASSYFGLAGETQYF.